This T cell receptor (beta chain) was identified during a study of blood T cell repertoires in COVID-19. Trimming at V came to 8 bases and at J to 8 bases, leaving 15 bases not matched to a gene. This CDR3 is 15 amino acids long. Germline CDR1 reads MNHNY; CDR2 reads SVGAGI (reference sequence). The repertoire was sequenced with immunoSEQ multiplex PCR; TCRdb's copy has only in-frame clones and lacks some. The top ten clones hold roughly 2.6% of a sample with fewer than 250,000 clones, around nine tenths of them seen once. Sequenced material: peripheral blood. This receptor was taken from a woman aged 55-75 years with acute or convalescent COVID-19. The chain links TRBV6-6 to TRBJ1-3; 7 positions agree with TRBD1. The CDR3 protein is CASGLGEQGKDTIYF. CDR3 nucleotide sequence: TGTGCCAGCGGACTTGGGGAACAGGGGAAAGACACCATATATTTT.